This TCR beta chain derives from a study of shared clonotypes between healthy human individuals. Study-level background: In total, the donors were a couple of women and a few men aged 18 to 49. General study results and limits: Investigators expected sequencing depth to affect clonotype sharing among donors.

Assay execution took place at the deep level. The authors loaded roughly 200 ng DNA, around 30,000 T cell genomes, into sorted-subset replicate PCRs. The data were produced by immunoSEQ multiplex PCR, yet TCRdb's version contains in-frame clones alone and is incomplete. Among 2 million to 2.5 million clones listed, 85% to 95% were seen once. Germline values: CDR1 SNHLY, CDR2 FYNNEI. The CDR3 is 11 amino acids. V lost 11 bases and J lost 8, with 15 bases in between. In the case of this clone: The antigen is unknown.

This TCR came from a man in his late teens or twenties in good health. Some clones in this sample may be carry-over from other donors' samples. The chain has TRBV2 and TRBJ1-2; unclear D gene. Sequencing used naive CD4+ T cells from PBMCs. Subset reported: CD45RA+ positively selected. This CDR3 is CAGYRVIGYTF. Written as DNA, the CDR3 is TGTGCCGGCTACAGAGTCATCGGCTACACCTTC.